A selection of T cell receptor beta chains follows, all from one sample in a study of OX40 agonist ivuxolimab in advanced cancers. The assay was immunoSEQ multiplex PCR, and TCRdb's table has in-frame clones only and misses some. In the table there are over 14,000 clones, about 75% of which are singletons. The sample consisted of CD4+ or CD8+ T cells sorted from blood, taken in a trial of the OX40 agonist ivuxolimab. Receptor source: an adult with an advanced solid tumor such as melanoma, head and neck, liver or kidney cancer. The CDR3 runs from the conserved cysteine through the conserved F or W. D genes are given only for firm matches. Size is omitted from some rows. Given values are once, few, many or a class for expanded clones.

CAISDWDRGTNEQFF,TGTGCCATCAGTGATTGGGACCGGGGGACCAATGAGCAGTTCTTC,TRBJ2-1,-,-,TRBV10-3
CASSLGVGYEQYF,TGCGCCAGCAGCTTGGGGGTAGGGTACGAGCAGTACTTC,TRBJ2-7,-,-,TRBV5-1
CASSQEIRGSLNQPQHF,TGTGCCAGCAGCCAAGAAATTCGGGGGAGTTTGAATCAGCCCCAGCATTTT,TRBJ1-5,few,-,TRBV4-2
CASSLIHKTSSYEQYF,TGTGCCAGCAGCTTGATTCACAAGACCAGCTCCTACGAGCAGTACTTC,TRBJ2-7,-,-,TRBV5-6
CASSGQDYNEQFF,TGTGCCAGCAGCGGACAGGACTACAATGAGCAGTTCTTC,TRBJ2-1,-,-,TRBV9
CASSLRLLAATNTEAFF,TGTGCCAGCAGCTTAAGGCTTTTAGCGGCGACGAACACTGAAGCTTTCTTT,TRBJ1-1,-,-,TRBV7-2
CASSGQGGATDTQYF,TGTGCCAGCAGCGGACAGGGCGGGGCCACAGATACGCAGTATTTT,TRBJ2-3,few,TRBD1,TRBV7-8
CASSPQSKETQYF,TGTGCCAGCAGCCCGCAAAGTAAAGAGACCCAGTACTTC,TRBJ2-5,-,-,TRBV7-9
CASSLGSGSTDTQYF,TGTGCCAGCAGCTTAGGTTCAGGGAGCACAGATACGCAGTATTTT,TRBJ2-3,few,-,TRBV11-2
CASSDGTGNGYTF,TGTGCCAGCAGTGATGGGACAGGGAATGGCTACACCTTC,TRBJ1-2,-,TRBD1,TRBV2
CASSLSDTQYF,TGTGCCAGCAGTTTATCAGATACGCAGTATTTT,TRBJ2-3,-,-,TRBV5-6
CASSQESTGNEQYF,TGTGCCAGCAGCCAAGAATCTACTGGCAACGAGCAGTACTTC,TRBJ2-7,-,-,TRBV4-2
CASSLGVPGYTEAFF,TGCGCCAGCAGCTTGGGAGTTCCAGGGTACACTGAAGCTTTCTTT,TRBJ1-1,-,-,TRBV5-1
CATFTPGLAGGTSYNEQFF,TGTGCCACCTTCACTCCGGGACTAGCGGGAGGGACCTCCTACAATGAGCAGTTCTTC,TRBJ2-1,-,TRBD2,TRBV10-3
CASSVWGTGDGYTF,TGTGCCAGCAGTGTATGGGGGACAGGGGATGGCTACACCTTC,TRBJ1-2,-,TRBD1,TRBV2